This T cell receptor (beta chain) was profiled in a study of T cell responses to AZD1222 COVID-19 vaccine. The V end lost 2 bases, the J end lost 4 bases, and 6 bases lay between the germline ends. There are 13 residues in the CDR3. CDR1 and CDR2 from the germline V gene are MNHEY and SMNVEV (reference sequence). This clone was seen only a few times. Assay used: immunoSEQ multiplex PCR; TCRdb lists only in-frame clones, some missing. The repertoire holds roughly 100,000 clones, with roughly 88% as singletons. The sample here was peripheral blood, taken on day 0 of AZD1222 vaccination. The source of this sequence is an adult in good health. The chain carries TRBV27 and TRBJ2-1; D is unclear. In nucleotides, the CDR3 is TGTGCCAGCAGTTTACGCGTATACAATGAGCAGTTCTTC. Its protein product is CASSLRVYNEQFF.